The T cell receptor beta chain described here comes from a study of T cells in Graves' hyperthyroidism and ophthalmopathy. Study observations and caveats: A model of 13 V-J pairs discriminated ophthalmopathy from stable hyperthyroidism. It was a median 6.5 months before onset that the model predicted ophthalmopathy.

Amplified regions were TCR beta CDR3 sequences from RNA transcripts. The study used the HTBI primer set for a first-round RT-PCR of the TCR CDR3. TCRdb processed the multiplex PCR reads anew with MiXCR; each CDR3 protein has one entry. This sample has roughly 740,000 distinct CDR3 sequences; less than 20% occur once, and the top ten carry about 8.4%. PBMCs were obtained from 7.5 to 10 ml fresh peripheral blood. The table lists this clonotype with a few counts. The antigen is not known. This clonotype was sampled from a man younger than 35 with Graves' hyperthyroidism. Sequencing was carried out using blood.

CDR3 coding DNA: TGCAGCGTTCTCCAGGGGGCGAACTATGGCTACACCTTC. Its protein product is CSVLQGANYGYTF. The chain carries TRBV29-1 and TRBJ1-2; 8 positions match TRBD1. The CDR3 contains 13 residues. Per germline, CDR1 SQVTM and CDR2 ANQGSEA. V dropped 5 bases and J dropped 2; count of bases not matched to a gene: 4.